This is a list of T cell receptor beta chains from one sample in a study of T-cell reconstitution after alpha-beta-depleted transplantation in children. TCRdb passed the PCR reads through MiXCR, listing each CDR3 protein once. Of around 420,000 distinct CDR3 sequences in the sample, roughly 16% were seen once. The sample consisted of PBMCs, mostly from graft donor cells, taken 360 days after TCRalphabeta/CD19-depleted stem cell transplant. The receptors were sampled from a boy under two years old who had a stem cell transplant for Wiskott-Aldrich syndrome, so the T cells may come from the graft donor. The CDR3 runs from the conserved cysteine through the conserved F or W. The D gene is left open where the match is weak. Expanded clones get a size class; other rows say once, few or many, or leave the size out.

TGTGCCACCAGCAGAGATGGGTCGAGGGTCTGGGAGCTGTTTTTT,CATSRDGSRVWELFF,few,15,TRBJ2-2,TRBV15,NA
TGTGCCAGCAGCTTACTCGGGGCTAGCACAGATACGCAGTATTTT,CASSLLGASTDTQYF,many,15,TRBJ2-3,TRBV5-1,NA
TGTGCCAGCAGCCCGGGGGACCAAGAGACCCAGTACTTC,CASSPGDQETQYF,NA,13,TRBJ2-5,TRBV5-6,NA
TGTGCCAGCAGCCCCCCCGAGGGCTCCGGGGGGACTGAAGCTTTCTTT,CASSPPEGSGGTEAFF,NA,16,TRBJ1-1,TRBV13,NA
TGTGCCAGCAGCTTAGTTGCTGCTAATTCACCCCTCCACTTT,CASSLVAANSPLHF,NA,14,TRBJ1-6,TRBV7-8,NA
TGTGCCAGCAGCTTAGGGAGGAAGGGGGCCTATGAGCAGTTCTTC,CASSLGRKGAYEQFF,NA,15,TRBJ2-1,TRBV11-3,TRBD1
TGTGCCAGCAGTAGCGCGGTGGCAGAGACCCAGTACTTC,CASSSAVAETQYF,many,13,TRBJ2-5,TRBV25-1,NA
TGTGCCAGCAGTGGAGGAAACTCATACAATGAGCAGTTCTTC,CASSGGNSYNEQFF,many,14,TRBJ2-1,TRBV6-1,NA
TGCAGCGTTGAGGGGACAGGAGGGAGCTCCTACGAGCAGTACTTC,CSVEGTGGSSYEQYF,few,15,TRBJ2-7,TRBV29-1,TRBD1
TGTGCCAGCAGCCGGAGGGGACCAAGCCCCTACAATGAGCAGTTCTTC,CASSRRGPSPYNEQFF,few,16,TRBJ2-1,TRBV3-1,NA